These 13 T cell receptor beta chains came from one sample sequenced in a study of T cell repertoires in cytomegalovirus infection. TCRdb processed the reads anew with MiXCR; each CDR3 protein has one entry. The sample has around 550,000 distinct CDR3 sequences, approximately 25% seen once. Sequencing used PBMCs. The receptors come from a human donor in good health (CMV status not recorded). Some clones in this sample may be carry-over from other donors' samples.

The rearrangement links TRBV6-5 to TRBJ2-7; D is possibly TRBD1 (5 bases). The CDR3 totals 14 residues. Germline V gene sequence: CDR1 MNHEY, CDR2 SVGAGI. V shed 4 bases and J shed 6 bases, with 16 bases lying between them. In nucleotides, the CDR3 is TGTGCCAGCAGTTCCCTAGGGGTGTTGGGCGAGCAGTACTTC. Its translation is CASSSLGVLGEQYF.

The sample holds many counts of this clonotype. This rearrangement joins TRBV7-2 to TRBJ2-1; TRBD2 is a possible D gene (6 bases). V lost 1 base, J lost 4 bases, and 11 bases lay in between. Per germline, CDR1 SGHTA and CDR2 FQGNSA. CDR3 length equals 15 residues. The CDR3 is CASSLGREPYNEQFF. CDR3 in DNA: TGTGCCAGCAGCTTAGGTCGGGAGCCTTACAATGAGCAGTTCTTC.

J is TRBJ2-1 and V is TRBV6-1, with TRBD1 identical over 7 bases. From germline, CDR1 is MNHNS and CDR2 SASEGT. J was trimmed by 6 bases and V by 10 bases; bases with no gene match: 3. The CDR3 contains 11 residues. CDR3 region: CANRQGNEQFF. In DNA, the CDR3 is TGTGCCAACCGACAGGGCAATGAGCAGTTCTTC.

The rearrangement links TRBV29-1 to TRBJ2-3; TRBD1 is a possible D gene (6 bases). Germline V lookup: CDR1 SQVTM, CDR2 ANQGSEA. Trimming stripped 1 base from V and 4 bases from J, with 12 bases between. The CDR3 runs 14 residues. As DNA, the CDR3 is TGCAGCGTTGAAGGCGAACAGGGACCAGATACGCAGTATTTT. This gives the protein CSVEGEQGPDTQYF.

This clonotype has ten or more counts. The chain joins TRBV7-9 to TRBJ2-3; D may match TRBD1 or TRBD2 (5 bases each). Germline V gene sequence: CDR1 SEHNR, CDR2 FQNEAQ (reference sequence). Trimming stripped 5 bases from V and 6 bases from J, with 18 bases between. This CDR3 has 15 amino acids. CDR3 loop: CASSSRGPSMDTQYF. CDR3 DNA: TGTGCCAGCAGCAGCCGGGGCCCCAGTATGGATACGCAGTATTTT.

This clonotype was counted ten times or more. The chain couples TRBV11-3 to TRBJ2-7; either TRBD1 or TRBD2 may supply D (5 bases each). The CDR3 is made up of 15 amino acids. The germline V and J ends were trimmed by 1 base and 0 bases, with 10 bases remaining between them. CDR1 is SGHNT and CDR2 is YENEEA in the germline V gene. The CDR3 region is CASSLGGVSSYEQYV. The CDR3 DNA sequence: TGTGCCAGCAGCTTAGGAGGGGTGAGCTCCTACGAGCAGTACGTC.

In this sample, this clonotype turned up once. Just one base apart from a much larger clone, this may be a read error. The chain joins TRBV7-2 to TRBJ2-1; D remains ambiguous. Germline V lookup: CDR1 SGHTA, CDR2 FQGNSA. This CDR3 spans 15 amino acids. Here the CDR3 DNA reads TGTGCCAGCAGCTTCCGGACGTCTTCCTTCAATGAGCAGTTCTTC. Residues: CASSFRTSSFNEQFF.

The chain uses TRBV6-2 or TRBV6-3 and TRBJ2-3; 7 positions match TRBD1. This CDR3 has 16 amino acids. Germline V lookup: CDR1 MNHEY, CDR2 SVGEGT. V was pared by 8 bases and J by 0 bases, with 11 bases of the junction left unmatched. CDR3 in amino acids: CASATGQTSSTDTQYF. In nucleotides, the CDR3 is TGTGCCAGCGCGACGGGACAGACCTCTAGCACAGATACGCAGTATTTT.

The chain employs TRBV23-1 and TRBJ1-4; the D is unclear. TRBV23-1 is an ORF; its function is uncertain. V dropped 3 bases and J dropped 2 bases, with 7 bases sitting between them. The CDR3 totals 14 residues. CDR3 loop: CASSHRRTNEKLFF. DNA for the CDR3: TGCGCCAGCAGTCATCGCAGGACTAATGAAAAACTGTTTTTT.

This chain joins TRBV19 and TRBJ1-2; TRBD1 is a possible D gene (6 bases). Trimming pared 6 bases from V and 0 bases from J, leaving 11 bases between. The length of the CDR3 is 14 residues. The V gene's germline CDR1 is LNHDA and CDR2 SQIVND (reference sequence). The CDR3 DNA is TGTGCCAGTAGCCGGGACACTGCTAACTATGGCTACACCTTC. Protein: CASSRDTANYGYTF.

This clonotype was detected many times. The chain links TRBV7-8 to TRBJ1-5; D is ambiguous. Germline assignment: CDR1 SGHVS and CDR2 FQNEAQ. This CDR3 region has 16 residues. V gave up 5 bases and J gave up 3 bases, with 17 bases separating them. The CDR3 DNA reads as TGTGCCAGCAGCCCCTGGACGGTCGACCACAATCAGCCCCAGCATTTT. This sequence encodes CASSPWTVDHNQPQHF.

This clonotype was detected many times. V is TRBV7-2 and J is TRBJ2-5; D is perhaps TRBD2 (6 bases). Per germline, CDR1 SGHTA and CDR2 FQGNSA. The CDR3 consists of 14 residues. V was shortened by 7 bases and J by 2 bases, with 14 bases between the two germline ends. CDR3 residues: CASNLGLQQETQYF. In DNA form, the CDR3 reads TGTGCCAGCAATTTGGGACTCCAACAAGAGACCCAGTACTTC.

This clonotype was recorded at least ten times. The chain links TRBV7-2 to TRBJ1-5; D call uncertain. Germline loops: CDR1 SGHTA, CDR2 FQGNSA. V was cut by 1 base and J by 6 bases, with 10 bases left in between. The CDR3 totals 14 residues. The DNA of the CDR3 is TGTGCCAGCAGCTTAGGATCGTGGGCTCAGCCCCAGCATTTT. It translates to CASSLGSWAQPQHF.